This TCR beta chain was sequenced during a study of T cells in Graves' hyperthyroidism and ophthalmopathy. RNA transcripts were the template for amplifying TCR beta CDR3 regions. With the HTBI primer set, the TCR CDR3 went through a first round of RT-PCR. MiXCR, applied by TCRdb to the multiplex PCR reads, yields one record per CDR3 protein. Among roughly 580,000 distinct CDR3 sequences listed, around 13% were seen once. This clonotype was detected ten times or more. The antigen is not known. Study observations and caveats: For ophthalmopathy, model prediction preceded onset by a median 6.5 months. From stable hyperthyroidism, ophthalmopathy was separated by a 13 V-J model.

This receptor was taken from a woman aged 25 to 39 with Graves' hyperthyroidism that later progressed to Graves' ophthalmopathy. Sequencing used blood.

CDR3 DNA: TGCAGTGCTACCCCAGGTATCGGCCTCGGGGGCTACACCTTC. It encodes CSATPGIGLGGYTF. The V and J genes are TRBV20-1 and TRBJ1-2; D remains unclear. Trimming left V 4 bases short and J 8 bases short, with 20 bases between. CDR1 and CDR2 from the germline V gene are DFQATT and SNEGSKA (reference sequence). The CDR3 totals 14 residues.